These 20 T cell receptor beta chains were all obtained from the same sample, sequenced in a study of shared clonotypes between healthy human individuals. Terminally differentiated effector memory CD45RA+ cells were excluded by CCR7 positive selection of CD45RO-negative cells. Only in-frame clones appear in the TCRdb table, and some are missing; sequencing was by immunoSEQ multiplex PCR. The table includes roughly 2 million clones, just under 95% detected once. Sequencing input: naive CD8+ T cells sorted from blood. Receptor source: a man aged 18-30 years in good health.

The chain employs TRBV9 and TRBJ2-5; 9 nucleotides align to TRBD2. The germline gives CDR1 SGDLS, CDR2 YYNGEE. V shed 2 bases, J shed 3 bases, and the junction held 8 bases outside the gene matches. The CDR3 totals 16 residues. CDR3 amino acids: CASSVSSGRYEETQYF. CDR3 bases: TGTGCCAGCAGCGTGAGTAGCGGGAGATATGAAGAGACCCAGTACTTC.

The chain couples TRBV6-6 to TRBJ2-1, with no clear D. This CDR3 contains 16 residues. CDR1 is MNHNY and CDR2 is SVGAGI in the germline V gene (reference sequence). Trimming pared 4 bases from V and 6 bases from J, leaving 19 bases between. The CDR3 reads CASSWAKKGWGNEQFF. CDR3 in DNA: TGTGCCAGCAGTTGGGCTAAGAAAGGTTGGGGCAATGAGCAGTTCTTC.

The V gene is TRBV6-5, the J gene TRBJ2-2; D gene ambiguous. V was cut by 2 bases and J by 7 bases, with 11 bases left in between. The CDR3 totals 14 residues. CDR1 is MNHEY, CDR2 SVGAGI, per germline. DNA for the CDR3: TGTGCCAGCAGTTACGGGCAGGTGCACGGGGAGCTGTTTTTT. Translated, it gives CASSYGQVHGELFF.

The chain uses TRBV6-5 and TRBJ2-7; 7 nucleotides align to TRBD1. The germline gives CDR1 MNHEY, CDR2 SVGAGI. The CDR3 is 13 amino acids. V lost 5 bases and J lost 3; bases outside the gene matches: 4. As DNA, the CDR3 is TGTGCCAGCAGTGGGACAGCTTACTACGAGCAGTACTTC. It codes for CASSGTAYYEQYF.

This clone was observed a single time. The chain recombines TRBV11-2 with TRBJ1-1; D might be TRBD1 (6 bases). Germline loops: CDR1 SGHAT, CDR2 FQNNGV. The CDR3 totals 11 residues. The V and J ends lost 4 bases and 11 bases respectively, with 11 bases between them. The CDR3 loop reads CASSSDSDAFF. CDR3 in DNA: TGTGCCAGCAGCTCGGACAGTGACGCTTTCTTT.

To note about this clone: The junction departs from germline at one end; a sequencing error may be responsible. Other DNA sequences in this specimen translate into the identical CDR3. The rearrangement uses TRBV6-5 and TRBJ1-2; no clear D gene. Germline V gene sequence: CDR1 MNHEY, CDR2 SVGAGI. This CDR3 is built from 14 residues. CDR3 loop: CASSYSEGIDGYTF. CDR3 DNA sequence: TGTGCCAGCAGTTACTCGGAAGGGATAGATGGCTACACTTTC.

J is TRBJ2-7 and V is TRBV2, with 7 positions matching TRBD1. Trimming took 3 bases from V and 0 from J; bases not matched to a gene: 2. The germline V gene has CDR1 SNHLY and CDR2 FYNNEI. This CDR3 has 14 residues. The CDR3 protein is CASSETGNSYEQYF. CDR3 DNA: TGTGCCAGCAGTGAGACAGGGAACTCCTACGAGCAGTACTTC.

This clone has just one count. This sample includes further DNA sequences coding for the same CDR3. The chain links TRBV25-1 to TRBJ2-7, with D unclear. Trimming stripped 2 bases from V and 0 bases from J, with 8 bases between. Germline CDR1 is MGHDK and CDR2 is SYGVNS. CDR3 length: 14 amino acids. CDR3 amino acids: CASSEEASSYEQYF. The CDR3 DNA sequence: TGTGCCAGCAGTGAAGAGGCGAGCTCCTACGAGCAGTACTTC.

The chain is built from TRBV18 and TRBJ2-5, with a weak D call TRBD1 (6 bases). Germline CDR1 KGHSH, CDR2 LQKENI. The germline V and J ends were trimmed by 2 bases and 5 bases, with 18 bases remaining between them. This CDR3 has 16 residues. DNA for the CDR3: TGTGCCAGCTCACCATGGGACACGACCCCCGGGGAGACCCAGTACTTC. Translated: CASSPWDTTPGETQYF.

The rearrangement links TRBV5-6 to TRBJ2-3; a possible D gene is TRBD2 (6 bases). Germline V gene data show CDR1 as SGHDT and CDR2 as YYEEEE. The V gene lost 0 bases and the J gene lost 11 bases, with 22 bases spanning the gap. This CDR3 has 16 amino acids. The chain's CDR3 is CASSLGLAEAFGEQYF. Written as DNA, the CDR3 is TGTGCCAGCAGCTTGGGTTTAGCGGAAGCGTTCGGGGAGCAGTATTTT. The whole variable domain, remainder taken from reference TRBV5-6 and TRBJ2-3, is DAGVTQSPTHLIKTRGQQVTLRCSPKSGHDTVSWYQQALGQGPQFIFQYYEEEERQRGNFPDRFSGHQFPNYSSELNVNALLLGDSALYLCASSLGLAEAFGEQYFGPGTRLTVL.

The chain carries TRBV6-5 and TRBJ2-5, with D uncertain. Deletions cut 5 bases from V and 1 base from J, with 2 bases between. The CDR3 has 11 amino acids. CDR1 is MNHEY, CDR2 SVGAGI, per germline. This CDR3 reads CASSPQETQYF. For the CDR3, the DNA is TGTGCCAGCAGTCCCCAAGAGACCCAGTACTTC.

Concerning this clone itself: Compared with germline, one end of the junction differs, possibly owing to a read error. The J gene is TRBJ1-5, the V gene TRBV4-1, with no clear D. This CDR3 comprises 14 residues. The germline V gene encodes CDR1 MGHRA and CDR2 YSYEKL. The DNA for the CDR3 is TGCGCCAGCAGCCAAGATAATAGCAATCAGCCCCGGCATTTT. As protein: CASSQDNSNQPRHF.

The V call is TRBV9, the J call TRBJ2-7; TRBD1 might be the D (7 bases). V shed 3 bases and J shed 3 bases, with 10 bases lying between them. Germline V lookup: CDR1 SGDLS, CDR2 YYNGEE. This CDR3 spans 13 amino acids. The CDR3 loop reads CASSARGDYEQYF. In nucleotides, the CDR3 is TGTGCCAGCAGCGCCAGGGGGGACTACGAGCAGTACTTC.

The CDR3 protein is CASSESQGMQPQHF. The CDR3 DNA is TGTGCCAGCAGTGAGTCACAGGGGATGCAGCCCCAGCATTTT. The rearrangement joins TRBV2 to TRBJ1-5, with 7 bases aligning to TRBD1. Germline V lookup: CDR1 SNHLY, CDR2 FYNNEI. V shed 3 bases and J 7 bases; nucleotides not matched to a gene: 6. CDR3 length: 14 residues.

The chain has TRBV11-2 and TRBJ2-1; 8 bases align to TRBD2. Per germline, CDR1 SGHAT and CDR2 FQNNGV. The junction had 8 bases not matched to a gene; V was cut back by 4 bases and J by 6 bases. The CDR3 contains 15 residues. The CDR3 bases are TGTGCCAGCAGCTCGAGCGGGAGCCTTATCAATGAGCAGTTCTTC. Translating it yields CASSSSGSLINEQFF.

This rearrangement joins TRBV15 to TRBJ2-7, with D perhaps matching TRBD2 (6 bases). The germline gives CDR1 LNHNV, CDR2 YYDKDF (reference sequence). This CDR3 comprises 14 residues. V was clipped by 6 bases and J by 1 base, with 13 bases between them. CDR3 bases: TGTGCCACCAGGTCTACGGGAGAATCCTACGAGCAGTACTTC. It encodes CATRSTGESYEQYF.

This chain uses TRBV28 with TRBJ1-1, with D possibly being TRBD1 (5 bases). The germline V and J ends were trimmed by 2 bases and 4 bases, with 14 bases remaining between them. The CDR3 has 15 amino acids. Germline CDR1 is MDHEN and CDR2 is SYDVKM. This CDR3 is CASSLRQEGPTEAFF. CDR3 sequence (DNA): TGTGCCAGCAGTTTACGCCAGGAGGGGCCCACTGAAGCTTTCTTT.

The gene calls are TRBV27 and TRBJ1-1; 8 bases are shared with TRBD1. The V gene end was trimmed by 3 bases and the J gene end by 1 base; junction bases not matched to a gene: 7. CDR1 MNHEY and CDR2 SMNVEV come from the germline V gene (reference sequence). The CDR3 contains 16 residues. Written as DNA, the CDR3 is TGTGCCAGCAGTTTGACTCAGGGGGCGGCGAACACTGAAGCTTTCTTT. This gives the protein CASSLTQGAANTEAFF.

This chain uses TRBV6-5 with TRBJ2-5; TRBD2 might be the D (6 bases). Germline CDR1 MNHEY, CDR2 SVGAGI. V lost 0 bases and J lost 2, with 10 bases in between. This CDR3 spans 15 amino acids. The CDR3: CASSYSATRQETQYF. The DNA for the CDR3 is TGTGCCAGCAGTTACTCGGCGACTAGACAAGAGACCCAGTACTTC.

This rearrangement joins TRBV20-1 to TRBJ2-7; D gene ambiguous. V shed 3 bases and J shed 4 bases, with 7 bases lying between them. The length of the CDR3 is 11 residues. Germline CDR1 is DFQATT and CDR2 is SNEGSKA (reference sequence). In nucleotides, the CDR3 is TGCAGTGCTAGGGCCCTGTACGAGCAGTACTTC. This sequence encodes CSARALYEQYF.